The 23 T cell receptor beta chains below come from one sample, sequenced in a study of blood T cells in healthy people across ages. A sample-barcoded 5' primer and a J-beta primer mix were used in a second PCR of about 7 to 12 cycles. One entry per CDR3 protein, called by TCRdb with MiXCR from the 5' RACE reads. Of 1.2 million to 1.5 million distinct CDR3 sequences in the sample, roughly 64% were seen once. Material: blood. These receptors all come from a man between 18 and 35 years old in good health.

The J gene is TRBJ1-4, the V gene TRBV4-3; 8 positions match TRBD1. The CDR3 totals 17 residues. In germline, CDR1 is LGHNA, CDR2 YSLEER. V lost 1 base to trimming and J lost 3 bases; unmatched junction nucleotides: 7. The CDR3 sequence is CASSQGPQQGANEKLFF. CDR3 nucleotides: TGCGCCAGCAGCCAAGGGCCTCAACAGGGGGCTAATGAAAAACTGTTTTTT.

This chain connects TRBV4-1 to TRBJ2-1, with a possible D match to TRBD2 (6 bases). Trimming cost V 6 bases and J 7 bases, with 19 bases left between them. CDR1 MGHRA and CDR2 YSYEKL come from the germline V gene. The CDR3 runs to 15 residues. Here the CDR3 DNA reads TGCGCCAGCAGGGGTCAGGACTACCGTTTGAATGAGCAGTTCTTC. Its protein is CASRGQDYRLNEQFF.

The V call is TRBV27, the J call TRBJ2-7; 8 bases are shared with TRBD2. Losses at the gene ends were 3 bases for V and 0 bases for J; bases not matched to a gene: 4. The CDR3 runs to 15 residues. Germline values: CDR1 MNHEY, CDR2 SMNVEV (reference sequence). The CDR3 is CASSFGLAISYEQYF. The CDR3 DNA reads TGTGCCAGCAGTTTTGGACTAGCAATCTCCTACGAGCAGTACTTC.

The chain links TRBV12-3 or TRBV12-4 to TRBJ2-1; D not certain. The CDR3 is 14 residues long. The V gene lost 2 bases and the J gene lost 2 bases, with 7 bases spanning the gap. CDR3 loop: CASSLYSAYNEQFF. DNA for the CDR3: TGTGCCAGCAGTTTATACTCTGCCTACAATGAGCAGTTCTTC.

This rearrangement joins TRBV10-1 to TRBJ2-3; 11 bases agree with TRBD2. V dropped 8 bases and J dropped 0; count of bases not matched to a gene: 7. The length of the CDR3 is 16 residues. Germline CDR1 WNHNN, CDR2 SYGVQD (reference sequence). In nucleotides, the CDR3 is TGCGCCAGCCGTGGGCCTAGCGGGAGGAGCACAGATACGCAGTATTTT. It is translated as CASRGPSGRSTDTQYF.

This clonotype was seen a single time. The genes are TRBV3-1 and TRBJ2-3; 7 bases fit TRBD2. The germline gives CDR1 LGHDT, CDR2 YNNKEL (reference sequence). V lost 3 bases to trimming and J lost 11 bases; unmatched junction nucleotides: 14. CDR3 size: 15 residues. CDR3 nucleotides: TGTGCCAGCAGCCAGAGGAGCGGGGATCTGCGGGAGCAGTATTTT. Translating it yields CASSQRSGDLREQYF.

The genes are TRBV4-1 and TRBJ2-7; perhaps TRBD1 as D (6 bases). The CDR3 totals 15 residues. CDR1 and CDR2 (germline): MGHRA, YSYEKL. The V gene lost 1 base and the J gene lost 4 bases, with 14 bases spanning the gap. CDR3 sequence reads: CASSQGAGARYEQYF. The CDR3 bases are TGCGCCAGCAGCCAAGGGGCAGGGGCTAGGTACGAGCAGTACTTC.

The V gene is TRBV2, the J gene TRBJ1-5; D is ambiguous. The CDR3 contains 14 residues. Trimming took off 1 base at V and 3 bases at J, with 7 bases between the two ends. CDR1 and CDR2 (germline): SNHLY, FYNNEI. The CDR3 protein is CASSEDSYNQPQHF. CDR3 bases: TGTGCCAGCAGTGAAGACAGTTACAATCAGCCCCAGCATTTT. The full variable domain, completed using reference TRBV2 and TRBJ1-5, is EPEVTQTPSHQVTQMGQEVILRCVPISNHLYFYWYRQILGQKVEFLVSFYNNEISEKSEIFDDQFSVERPDGSNFTLKIRSTKLEDSAMYFCASSEDSYNQPQHFGDGTRLSIL.

The CDR3 reads CSAREGRPEQFF. In nucleotides, the CDR3 is TGCAGTGCTAGAGAGGGCAGGCCTGAGCAGTTCTTC. This chain uses TRBV20-1 with TRBJ2-1; no firm D call. The CDR3 has 12 amino acids. Germline V gives CDR1 DFQATT, CDR2 SNEGSKA (reference sequence). The V end lost 0 bases, the J end lost 9 bases, and 9 bases lay between the germline ends.

V and J are TRBV9 and TRBJ2-1; 9 positions agree with TRBD2. The CDR3 contains 16 residues. The V gene's germline CDR1 is SGDLS and CDR2 YYNGEE. V lost 2 bases, J lost 6 bases, and 9 bases stayed unmatched. The CDR3 coding sequence is TGTGCCAGCAGCGTTGGAACTAGCGGGCCCGGCAATGAGCAGTTCTTC. It translates to CASSVGTSGPGNEQFF.

Turning to this clonotype: This may be a read error, as it is one base from a much larger clone. The chain uses TRBV29-1 and TRBJ2-5; D perhaps matches TRBD1 (6 bases). The V and J ends lost 5 bases and 11 bases respectively, with 21 bases between them. Germline-derived CDR1 and CDR2 are SQVTM and ANQGSEA. The CDR3 is 13 amino acids. The CDR3 bases are TGCAGCGTTAATGGGGGCAATCGGGATGAGCAGTACTTC. Translated, it gives CSVNGGNRDEQYF.

The chain links TRBV7-2 to TRBJ1-2; D gene unclear. Germline V gene sequence: CDR1 SGHTA, CDR2 FQGNSA. The germline V and J ends were trimmed by 5 bases and 8 bases, with 15 bases remaining between them. The CDR3 length is 13 residues. CDR3 bases: TGTGCCAGCAGCGTAATAGGAGAACCCGGCTACACCTTC. Its translation is CASSVIGEPGYTF.

This clonotype was detected many times. The CDR3 protein is CASSTGGSYEQYF. In DNA, the CDR3 is TGTGCCAGCAGTACAGGGGGCTCCTACGAGCAGTACTTC. The genes are TRBV25-1 and TRBJ2-7, with 8 bases aligning to TRBD1. The CDR3 contains 13 residues. After removal of 5 bases from V and 0 bases from J, the junction contained 0 bases not matched to a gene. Germline CDR1 MGHDK, CDR2 SYGVNS.

V and J are TRBV4-1 and TRBJ2-2, with 9 bases lining up with TRBD1. The CDR3 spans 16 residues. Germline values: CDR1 MGHRA, CDR2 YSYEKL. The ends lost 3 bases at V and 0 bases at J; junction bases unmatched: 2. The CDR3 coding sequence is TGCGCCAGCAGCCAGGGACAGGGTTCGAACACCGGGGAGCTGTTTTTT. It encodes CASSQGQGSNTGELFF.

This chain joins TRBV4-2 and TRBJ2-1, with 7 bases that match TRBD2. Germline V lookup: CDR1 LGHNA, CDR2 YNFKEQ. CDR3 length: 17 amino acids. V lost 7 bases to trimming and J lost 6 bases; unmatched junction nucleotides: 18. Here the CDR3 reads CASNRLLWGRASNEQFF. The CDR3 region has the DNA TGTGCCAGCAACCGCCTTTTGTGGGGGAGGGCCTCCAATGAGCAGTTCTTC.

This chain connects TRBV4-1 to TRBJ2-7; possible D gene TRBD2, 5 bases. The CDR3 contains 16 residues. V was clipped by 0 bases and J by 5 bases, with 17 bases between them. Germline CDR1 reads MGHRA; CDR2 reads YSYEKL. The chain's CDR3 is CASSQEERTGGDEQYF. In nucleotides, the CDR3 is TGCGCCAGCAGCCAAGAGGAAAGGACTGGAGGCGACGAGCAGTACTTC.

V usage is TRBV13 and J usage is TRBJ2-7; D remains ambiguous. The CDR3 runs 13 residues. Germline V gives CDR1 PRHDT, CDR2 FYEKMQ (reference sequence). With 4 bases removed from V and 6 bases from J, the gap between germline ends came to 13 bases. The CDR3 sequence is CASSSPARGEQYF. The CDR3 region has the DNA TGTGCCAGCAGCTCCCCGGCGCGTGGCGAGCAGTACTTC.

This chain joins TRBV7-2 and TRBJ2-7, with 9 bases matching TRBD2. Germline CDR1 is SGHTA and CDR2 is FQGNSA. The length of the CDR3 is 15 residues. J was trimmed by 5 bases and V by 1 base; bases with no gene match: 6. The CDR3 is CASSLVPGLANEQYF. For the CDR3, the DNA is TGTGCCAGCAGCTTAGTACCCGGACTAGCGAACGAGCAGTACTTC. Using reference TRBV7-2 and TRBJ2-7 for the parts outside the CDR3, the full variable domain is GAGVSQSPSNKVTEKGKDVELRCDPISGHTALYWYRQSLGQGLEFLIYFQGNSAPDKSGLPSDRFSAERTGGSVSTLTIQRTQQEDSAVYLCASSLVPGLANEQYFGPGTRLTVT.

This clonotype has a count of ten or more. The rearrangement joins TRBV4-3 to TRBJ2-1, with 7 bases that match TRBD1. The trim removed 1 base at V and 3 bases at J, leaving 6 bases unmatched. This CDR3 region has 16 residues. Germline V gene data show CDR1 as LGHNA and CDR2 as YSLEER. CDR3 amino acids: CASSQGSTGIYNEQFF. The CDR3 DNA is TGCGCCAGCAGCCAAGGTTCGACAGGGATCTACAATGAGCAGTTCTTC.

In its sample, this clonotype was seen a few times. The chain couples TRBV4-1 to TRBJ2-3; tentatively, D is TRBD2 (6 bases). Germline V gives CDR1 MGHRA, CDR2 YSYEKL. The CDR3 sequence is 19 residues long. V lost 3 bases to trimming and J lost 0 bases, with 22 bases between them. Here the CDR3 DNA reads TGCGCCAGCAGCCAGGAGCCTTGGGGGGACCTCTCTAGCACAGATACGCAGTATTTT. It encodes CASSQEPWGDLSSTDTQYF.

This CDR3 is CASSQALRYEQFF. In DNA form, the CDR3 reads TGCGCCAGCAGCCAAGCCCTGAGATACGAGCAGTTCTTC. The genes are TRBV4-1 and TRBJ2-1; unclear D gene. In germline, CDR1 is MGHRA, CDR2 YSYEKL. This CDR3 is 13 amino acids long. With 1 base removed from V and 10 bases from J, the gap between germline ends came to 11 bases.

This clonotype was seen a handful of times. The rearrangement links TRBV12-3 or TRBV12-4 to TRBJ2-3, with D possibly matching TRBD1 (6 bases). The CDR3 runs to 15 residues. The V end was cut by 6 bases, the J end by 0 bases, with 13 bases between. The DNA for the CDR3 is TGTGCCAGCAGGGCACAGGGCCGCAGCACAGATACGCAGTATTTT. Protein: CASRAQGRSTDTQYF.

This chain joins TRBV12-3 or TRBV12-4 and TRBJ2-7; D uncertain. The CDR3 length is 11 residues. The V gene lost 4 bases and the J gene lost 5 bases, with 6 bases spanning the gap. CDR3 in amino acids: CASSSRHEQYF. The CDR3 coding sequence is TGTGCCAGCAGTTCTAGGCACGAGCAGTACTTC.